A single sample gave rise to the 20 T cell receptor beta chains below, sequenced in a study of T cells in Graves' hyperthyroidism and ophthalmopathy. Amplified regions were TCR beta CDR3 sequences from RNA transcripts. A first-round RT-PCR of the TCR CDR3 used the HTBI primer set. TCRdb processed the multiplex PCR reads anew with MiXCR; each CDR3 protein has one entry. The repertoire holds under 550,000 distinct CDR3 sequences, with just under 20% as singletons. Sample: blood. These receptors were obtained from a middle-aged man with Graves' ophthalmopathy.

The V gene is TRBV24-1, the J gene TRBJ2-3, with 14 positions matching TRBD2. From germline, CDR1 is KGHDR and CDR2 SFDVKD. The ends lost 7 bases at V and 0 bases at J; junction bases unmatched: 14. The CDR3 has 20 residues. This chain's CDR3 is CATRTRTSGGMGPSTDTQYF. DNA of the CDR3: TGTGCCACCAGGACCCGGACTAGCGGGGGGATGGGGCCAAGCACAGATACGCAGTATTTT.

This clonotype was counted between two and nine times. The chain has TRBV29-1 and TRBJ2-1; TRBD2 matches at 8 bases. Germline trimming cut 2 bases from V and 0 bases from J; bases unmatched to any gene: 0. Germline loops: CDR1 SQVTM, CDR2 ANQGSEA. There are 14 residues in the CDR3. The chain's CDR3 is CSVESGSSYNEQFF. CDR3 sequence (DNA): TGCAGCGTTGAAAGCGGGAGCTCCTACAATGAGCAGTTCTTC.

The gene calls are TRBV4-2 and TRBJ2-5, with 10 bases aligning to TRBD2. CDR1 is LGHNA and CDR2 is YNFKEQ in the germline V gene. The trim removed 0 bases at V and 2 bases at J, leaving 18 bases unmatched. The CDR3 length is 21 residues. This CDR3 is CASSQDTGAYRLAGAQETQYF. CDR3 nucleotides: TGTGCCAGCAGCCAAGATACAGGAGCGTATCGGCTAGCGGGGGCGCAAGAGACCCAGTACTTC.

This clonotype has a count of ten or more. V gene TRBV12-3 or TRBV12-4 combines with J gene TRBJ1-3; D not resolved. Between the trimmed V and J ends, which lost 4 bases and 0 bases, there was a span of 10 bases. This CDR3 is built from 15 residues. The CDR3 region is CASSSNVGSGNTIYF. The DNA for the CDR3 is TGTGCCAGCAGTTCCAATGTAGGCTCTGGAAACACCATATATTTT.

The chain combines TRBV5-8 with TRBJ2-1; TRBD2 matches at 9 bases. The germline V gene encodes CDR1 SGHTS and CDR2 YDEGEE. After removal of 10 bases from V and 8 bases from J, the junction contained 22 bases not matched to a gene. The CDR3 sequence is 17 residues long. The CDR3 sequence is CAHSNERGARLDHEQFF. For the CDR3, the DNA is TGTGCCCATAGTAATGAGCGGGGGGCCCGCCTGGACCATGAGCAGTTCTTC.

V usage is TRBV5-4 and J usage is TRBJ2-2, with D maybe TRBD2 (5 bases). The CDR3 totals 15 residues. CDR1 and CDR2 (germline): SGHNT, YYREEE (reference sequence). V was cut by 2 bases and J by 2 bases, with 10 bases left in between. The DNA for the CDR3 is TGTGCCAGCAGCTTCGGGGATAGAAACACCGGGGAGCTGTTTTTT. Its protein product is CASSFGDRNTGELFF.

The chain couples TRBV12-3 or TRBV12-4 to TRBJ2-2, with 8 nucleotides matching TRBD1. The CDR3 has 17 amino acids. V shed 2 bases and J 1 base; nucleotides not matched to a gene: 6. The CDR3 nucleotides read TGTGCCAGCAGTTTAATTCGGACAGGGAAGAACACCGGGGAGCTGTTTTTT. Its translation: CASSLIRTGKNTGELFF.

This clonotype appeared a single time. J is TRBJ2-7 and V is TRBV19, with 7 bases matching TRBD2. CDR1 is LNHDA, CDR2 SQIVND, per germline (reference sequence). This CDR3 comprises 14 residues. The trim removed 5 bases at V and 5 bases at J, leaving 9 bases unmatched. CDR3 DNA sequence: TGTGCCAGTAGTCATAGGGGAGGGAGAAACGAGCAGTACTTC. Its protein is CASSHRGGRNEQYF. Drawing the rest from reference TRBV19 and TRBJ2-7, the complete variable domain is DGGITQSPKYLFRKEGQNVTLSCEQNLNHDAMYWYRQDPGQGLRLIYYSQIVNDFQKGDIAEGYSVSREKKESFPLTVTSAQKNPTAFYLCASSHRGGRNEQYFGPGTRLTVT.

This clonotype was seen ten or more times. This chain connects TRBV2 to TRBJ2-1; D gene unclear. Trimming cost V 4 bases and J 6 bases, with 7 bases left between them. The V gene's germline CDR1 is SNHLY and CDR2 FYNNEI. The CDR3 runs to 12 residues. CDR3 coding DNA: TGTGCCAGCAGTGTAGACCGCAATGAGCAGTTCTTC. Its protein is CASSVDRNEQFF.

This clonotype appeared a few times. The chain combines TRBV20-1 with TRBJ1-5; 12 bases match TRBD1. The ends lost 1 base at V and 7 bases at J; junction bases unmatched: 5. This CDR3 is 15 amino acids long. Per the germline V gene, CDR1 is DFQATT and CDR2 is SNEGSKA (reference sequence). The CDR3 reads CSARVGTGGRQPQHF. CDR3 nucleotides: TGCAGTGCTAGAGTTGGGACAGGGGGCCGACAGCCCCAGCATTTT.

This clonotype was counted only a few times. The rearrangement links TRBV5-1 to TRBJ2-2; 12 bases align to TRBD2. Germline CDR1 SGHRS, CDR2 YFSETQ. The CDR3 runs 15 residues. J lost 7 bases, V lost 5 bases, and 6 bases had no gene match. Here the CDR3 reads CASRSTSGRNGELFF. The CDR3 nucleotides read TGCGCCAGCAGATCGACTAGCGGGAGAAACGGGGAGCTGTTTTTT. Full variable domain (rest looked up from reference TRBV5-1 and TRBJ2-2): KAGVTQTPRYLIKTRGQQVTLSCSPISGHRSVSWYQQTPGQGLQFLFEYFSETQRNKGNFPGRFSGRQFSNSRSEMNVSTLELGDSALYLCASRSTSGRNGELFFGEGSRLTVL.

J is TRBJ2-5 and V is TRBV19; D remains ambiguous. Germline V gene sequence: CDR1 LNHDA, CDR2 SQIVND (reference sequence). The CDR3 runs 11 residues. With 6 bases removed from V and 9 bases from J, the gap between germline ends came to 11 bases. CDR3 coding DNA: TGTGCCAGTAGACCCGGCGCGCCCCAGTACTTC. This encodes CASRPGAPQYF.

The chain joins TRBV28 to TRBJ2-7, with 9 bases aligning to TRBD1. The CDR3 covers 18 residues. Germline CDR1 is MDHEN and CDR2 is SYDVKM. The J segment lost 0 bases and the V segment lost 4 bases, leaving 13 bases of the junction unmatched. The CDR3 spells CASSSPGQGPSISYEQYF. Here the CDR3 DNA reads TGTGCCAGCAGTTCACCGGGACAGGGCCCATCAATCTCCTACGAGCAGTACTTC. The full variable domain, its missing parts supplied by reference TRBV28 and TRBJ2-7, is DVKVTQSSRYLVKRTGEKVFLECVQDMDHENMFWYRQDPGLGLRLIYFSYDVKMKEKGDIPEGYSVSREKKERFSLILESASTNQTSMYLCASSSPGQGPSISYEQYFGPGTRLTVT.

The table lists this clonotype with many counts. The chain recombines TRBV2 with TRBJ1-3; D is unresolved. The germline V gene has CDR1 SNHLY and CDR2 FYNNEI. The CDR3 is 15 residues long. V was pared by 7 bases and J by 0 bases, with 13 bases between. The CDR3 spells CASIYGDGSGNTIYF. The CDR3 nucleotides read TGTGCCAGCATCTACGGAGACGGCTCTGGAAACACCATATATTTT.

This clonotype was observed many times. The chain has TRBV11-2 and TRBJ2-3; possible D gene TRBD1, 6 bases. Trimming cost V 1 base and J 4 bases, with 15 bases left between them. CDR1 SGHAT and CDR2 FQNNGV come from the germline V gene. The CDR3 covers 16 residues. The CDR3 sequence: CASSLGAGVGADTQYF. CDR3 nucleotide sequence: TGTGCCAGCAGCTTAGGGGCAGGGGTTGGGGCAGATACGCAGTATTTT.

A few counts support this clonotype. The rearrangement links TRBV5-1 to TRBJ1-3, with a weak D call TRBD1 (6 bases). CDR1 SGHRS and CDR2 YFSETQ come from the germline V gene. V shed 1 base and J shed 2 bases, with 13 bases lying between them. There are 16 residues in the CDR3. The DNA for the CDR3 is TGCGCCAGCAGCTTGATGGGCGGGGGCCCTGGAAACACCATATATTTT. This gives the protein CASSLMGGGPGNTIYF.

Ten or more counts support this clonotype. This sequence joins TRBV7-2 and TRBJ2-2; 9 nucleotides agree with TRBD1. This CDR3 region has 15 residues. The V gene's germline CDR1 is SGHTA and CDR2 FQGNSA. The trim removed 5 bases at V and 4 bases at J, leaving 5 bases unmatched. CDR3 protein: CASSPRQGGTGELFF. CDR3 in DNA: TGTGCCAGCAGCCCGAGACAGGGGGGCACCGGGGAGCTGTTTTTT.

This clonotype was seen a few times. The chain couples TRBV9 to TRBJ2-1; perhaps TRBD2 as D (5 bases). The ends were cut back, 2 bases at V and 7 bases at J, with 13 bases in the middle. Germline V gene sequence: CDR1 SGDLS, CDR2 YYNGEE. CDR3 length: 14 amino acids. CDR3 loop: CASSVAGLLNEQFF. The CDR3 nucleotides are TGTGCCAGCAGCGTGGCTGGACTTTTAAATGAGCAGTTCTTC.

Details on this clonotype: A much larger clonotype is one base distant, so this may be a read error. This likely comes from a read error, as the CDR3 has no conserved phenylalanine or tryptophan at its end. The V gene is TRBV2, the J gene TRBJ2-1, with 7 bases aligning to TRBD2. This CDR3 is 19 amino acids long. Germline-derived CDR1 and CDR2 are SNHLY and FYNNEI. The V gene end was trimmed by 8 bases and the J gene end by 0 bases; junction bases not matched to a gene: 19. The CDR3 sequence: CASEERSGALAGSYNEQFL. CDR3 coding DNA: TGTGCCAGCGAGGAAAGAAGCGGGGCCCTCGCCGGCTCCTACAATGAGCAGTTCCTC.

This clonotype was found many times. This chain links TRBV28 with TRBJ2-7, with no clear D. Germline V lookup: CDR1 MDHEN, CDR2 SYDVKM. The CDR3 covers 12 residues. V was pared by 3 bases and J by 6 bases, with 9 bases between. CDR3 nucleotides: TGTGCCAGCAGTTTGAGGAAGCTCGAGCAGTACTTC. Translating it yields CASSLRKLEQYF.